The 21 T cell receptor beta chains presented below share a single source sample, sequenced in a study of T cells in Graves' hyperthyroidism and ophthalmopathy. There were TCR beta CDR3 regions amplified from RNA transcripts. Primed by the HTBI set, a first-round RT-PCR was run on the TCR CDR3. TCRdb itself ran the multiplex PCR reads through MiXCR, one entry per CDR3 protein. The repertoire holds about 560,000 distinct CDR3 sequences, with around 15% as singletons. Sequenced input: blood. These receptor sequences come from a woman aged 18-35 years with Graves' hyperthyroidism.

This clonotype has ten or more counts. This rearrangement joins TRBV6-5 to TRBJ1-2; D gene ambiguous. This CDR3 is 14 amino acids long. The germline CDR1 and CDR2 sequences are MNHEY and SVGAGI. The ends were cut back, 2 bases at V and 4 bases at J, with 11 bases in the middle. In DNA, the CDR3 is TGTGCCAGCAGTTACACCACCTGGGGCTATGGCTACACCTTC. The encoded protein is CASSYTTWGYGYTF.

The chain uses TRBV10-2 and TRBJ1-3; maybe TRBD1 (6 bases). The length of the CDR3 is 14 residues. Between the trimmed V and J ends, which lost 3 bases and 2 bases, there was a span of 8 bases. Germline assignment: CDR1 WSHSY and CDR2 SAAADI. The CDR3 here is CASSEQGAGNTIYF. For the CDR3, the DNA is TGCGCCAGCAGTGAACAGGGAGCTGGAAACACCATATATTTT.

The chain employs TRBV5-1 and TRBJ2-7; tentative D call: TRBD1 (5 bases). V was clipped by 1 base and J by 0 bases, with 20 bases between them. The CDR3 length is 18 residues. CDR1 and CDR2 (germline): SGHRS, YFSETQ. As DNA, the CDR3 is TGCGCCAGCAGCTTGAGGTCCTCCTCACTGCAGGGCTCCTACGAGCAGTACTTC. The encoded protein is CASSLRSSSLQGSYEQYF.

The sample holds a few counts of this clonotype. V is TRBV5-6 and J is TRBJ1-2, with D maybe TRBD1 (6 bases). V dropped 0 bases and J dropped 8 bases, with 14 bases sitting between them. CDR1 is SGHDT and CDR2 is YYEEEE in the germline V gene. The CDR3 sequence is 14 residues long. The CDR3 region is CASSLEGGRGGYTF. CDR3 sequence (DNA): TGTGCCAGCAGCTTGGAAGGGGGGCGAGGAGGCTACACCTTC.

This clonotype was seen ten or more times. V gene TRBV20-1 combines with J gene TRBJ2-1; D might be TRBD1 or TRBD2, each matching 5 bases. Trimming pared 8 bases from V and 0 bases from J, leaving 14 bases between. Germline V gives CDR1 DFQATT, CDR2 SNEGSKA (reference sequence). This CDR3 has 14 residues. The CDR3 here is CSPRDLRSYNEQFF. The CDR3 DNA follows: TGCAGTCCCAGGGACCTCCGCTCCTACAATGAGCAGTTCTTC.

The CDR3 is CATSRVSGQGDTEAFF. The CDR3 nucleotides read TGTGCCACCAGCAGAGTCTCCGGACAGGGGGATACTGAAGCTTTCTTT. The chain links TRBV28 to TRBJ1-1; 10 positions match TRBD1. The CDR3 contains 16 residues. The germline CDR1 and CDR2 sequences are MDHEN and SYDVKM. V shed 10 bases, J shed 5 bases, and the junction held 16 bases outside the gene matches. The full variable domain, with the rest looked up from reference TRBV28 and TRBJ1-1, is DVKVTQSSRYLVKRTGEKVFLECVQDMDHENMFWYRQDPGLGLRLIYFSYDVKMKEKGDIPEGYSVSREKKERFSLILESASTNQTSMYLCATSRVSGQGDTEAFFGQGTRLTVV.

This clonotype has more than one count but fewer than ten. This chain joins TRBV15 and TRBJ1-2, with D perhaps matching TRBD1 (5 bases). This CDR3 region has 17 residues. The V end was cut by 2 bases, the J end by 7 bases, with 23 bases between. CDR1 is LNHNV and CDR2 is YYDKDF in the germline V gene (reference sequence). The CDR3, as DNA: TGTGCCACCAGCAGACACACATTCACAGGACTCCCTGCTGGCTACACCTTC. As protein: CATSRHTFTGLPAGYTF.

The J gene is TRBJ1-5, the V gene TRBV12-3 or TRBV12-4, with D maybe TRBD1 (6 bases). This CDR3 comprises 14 residues. V was pared by 2 bases and J by 5 bases, with 10 bases between. This chain's CDR3 is CASSLRGTYQPQHF. CDR3 in DNA: TGTGCCAGCAGTTTAAGGGGGACGTATCAGCCCCAGCATTTT.

The CDR3 here is CASSPRGLIATDTQYF. DNA of the CDR3: TGTGCCAGCAGCCCGAGAGGCTTGATAGCCACAGATACGCAGTATTTT. This chain links TRBV7-9 with TRBJ2-3; D remains ambiguous. Trimming took 5 bases from V and 2 from J, leaving 17 bases between them. This CDR3 region has 16 residues. Germline loops: CDR1 SEHNR, CDR2 FQNEAQ (reference sequence).

The rearrangement uses TRBV28 and TRBJ2-5; 13 positions agree with TRBD2. J lost 14 bases, V lost 5 bases, and 17 bases had no gene match. This CDR3 spans 16 amino acids. Germline-derived CDR1 and CDR2 are MDHEN and SYDVKM. CDR3 nucleotide sequence: TGTGCCAGCAGTCCCGAGACTAGCGGGAGGCTGCGAGCCTCCTACTTC. It specifies CASSPETSGRLRASYF.

This clonotype was detected ten times or more. This chain links TRBV10-3 with TRBJ2-5, with D tentatively TRBD2 (5 bases). There are 13 residues in the CDR3. Deletions cut 8 bases from V and 0 bases from J, with 10 bases between. Germline loops: CDR1 ENHRY, CDR2 SYGVKD. The CDR3 sequence is CAIGERNQETQYF. CDR3 DNA: TGTGCCATCGGGGAGCGGAACCAAGAGACCCAGTACTTC.

This clonotype was picked up many times. The gene calls are TRBV5-1 and TRBJ2-5; D tentatively fits TRBD1 or TRBD2 (5 bases each). V was clipped by 0 bases and J by 0 bases, with 9 bases between them. The CDR3 covers 15 residues. Germline lookup yields CDR1 SGHRS and CDR2 YFSETQ. CDR3 bases: TGCGCCAGCAGCTTGGGTGAGGGGAACCAAGAGACCCAGTACTTC. The encoded protein is CASSLGEGNQETQYF.

This clonotype was detected many times. The gene calls are TRBV11-2 and TRBJ2-1; no reliable D call. Trimming took 5 bases from V and 3 from J, leaving 2 bases between them. CDR3 length: 11 residues. CDR1 and CDR2 (germline): SGHAT, FQNNGV. CDR3 region: CASSVYNEQFF. The CDR3 DNA follows: TGTGCCAGCAGCGTCTACAATGAGCAGTTCTTC.

This clonotype has ten or more counts. The chain links TRBV2 to TRBJ1-5, with D hard to call. Germline V CDR1 and CDR2: SNHLY, FYNNEI. The CDR3 length is 13 residues. V lost 3 bases, J lost 4 bases, and 7 bases lay in between. CDR3 DNA: TGTGCCAGCAGTGAGATAGTGAATCAGCCCCAGCATTTT. Protein sequence: CASSEIVNQPQHF. The full variable domain, completed using reference TRBV2 and TRBJ1-5, is EPEVTQTPSHQVTQMGQEVILRCVPISNHLYFYWYRQILGQKVEFLVSFYNNEISEKSEIFDDQFSVERPDGSNFTLKIRSTKLEDSAMYFCASSEIVNQPQHFGDGTRLSIL.

This clonotype was seen repeatedly, ten times or more. The chain links TRBV20-1 to TRBJ1-5; 7 bases are a match to TRBD1. Germline V gives CDR1 DFQATT, CDR2 SNEGSKA (reference sequence). The CDR3 runs to 14 residues. V lost 6 bases to trimming and J lost 6 bases; unmatched junction nucleotides: 11. The CDR3 loop reads CSARSQGVLQPQHF. In DNA, the CDR3 is TGCAGTGCAAGGAGCCAGGGGGTGCTTCAGCCCCAGCATTTT.

This clonotype has more than one count but fewer than ten. The V and J genes are TRBV29-1 and TRBJ2-7; D perhaps matches TRBD1 (6 bases). In germline, CDR1 is SQVTM, CDR2 ANQGSEA. The V end was cut by 6 bases, the J end by 5 bases, with 23 bases between. This CDR3 is built from 15 residues. The CDR3 DNA is TGCAGCGTCTTAGGGACCGGGACAAGAGTTGACGAGCAGTACTTC. Its protein product is CSVLGTGTRVDEQYF.

This clonotype was detected ten times or more. This chain connects TRBV28 to TRBJ2-1, with unresolved D. The CDR3 runs to 16 residues. Per germline, CDR1 MDHEN and CDR2 SYDVKM. The ends were cut back, 5 bases at V and 0 bases at J, with 14 bases in the middle. This CDR3 reads CASSPQGDPSYNEQFF. CDR3 nucleotides: TGTGCCAGCAGTCCTCAAGGTGACCCCTCCTACAATGAGCAGTTCTTC.

J is TRBJ2-1 and V is TRBV6-1; D remains unclear. This CDR3 spans 15 amino acids. The V end lost 6 bases, the J end lost 0 bases, and 12 bases lay between the germline ends. Germline loops: CDR1 MNHNS, CDR2 SASEGT. CDR3 in DNA: TGTGCCAGCAGGAAGGACGCGAGCTCCTACAATGAGCAGTTCTTC. It codes for CASRKDASSYNEQFF.

There are a few counts of this clonotype. The CDR3 nucleotides read TGCAGCGTAGTAAGGGCCGACGGGGCCAACGTCCTGACTTTC. The encoded protein is CSVVRADGANVLTF. The chain employs TRBV29-1 and TRBJ2-6; the D is unclear. The V end was cut by 6 bases, the J end by 4 bases, with 13 bases between. The V gene's germline CDR1 is SQVTM and CDR2 ANQGSEA. CDR3 length equals 14 residues. The entire variable domain, with the rest obtained from reference TRBV29-1 and TRBJ2-6, is as follows: SAVISQKPSRDICQRGTSLTIQCQVDSQVTMMFWYRQQPGQSLTLIATANQGSEATYESGFVIDKFPISRPNLTFSTLTVSNMSPEDSSIYLCSVVRADGANVLTFGAGSRLTVL.

This clonotype was counted a few times. The chain is built from TRBV20-1 and TRBJ2-5; 9 nucleotides align to TRBD1. The CDR3 is made up of 15 amino acids. J was trimmed by 2 bases and V by 6 bases; bases with no gene match: 10. Germline V gives CDR1 DFQATT, CDR2 SNEGSKA (reference sequence). The CDR3 bases are TGCAGTGCCTCCCCCGGGACAGGGAGTCAAGAGACCCAGTACTTC. This sequence encodes CSASPGTGSQETQYF.

This clonotype came up many times. This rearrangement joins TRBV7-9 to TRBJ2-3, with D possibly matching TRBD2 (5 bases). CDR1 SEHNR and CDR2 FQNEAQ come from the germline V gene (reference sequence). The ends were cut back, 6 bases at V and 0 bases at J, with 7 bases in the middle. The CDR3 has 13 amino acids. CDR3 nucleotide sequence: TGTGCCAGCAGTCGGACTAGCACAGATACGCAGTATTTT. Protein: CASSRTSTDTQYF.